This TCR beta chain was recovered during a study of cytomegalovirus exposure and HLA in healthy donors. General observations from the study: A later analysis showed TCR association rates differing by HLA locus, peaking at DRB1 and lowest at HLA-C.

A remark on this clone: Its cognate antigen is unknown.

The PCR had 60 Vbeta and 13 Jbeta primers. TCRdb keeps only in-frame clones here, not all; method: immunoSEQ multiplex PCR. The sample contains hundreds of thousands of clones, roughly 80% of which appear only once. The CDR3 has 19 residues. Germline CDR1 and CDR2: SGHTA and FQGNSA. J lost 0 bases, V lost 2 bases, and 8 bases had no gene match. The specimen sequenced was PBMCs. The chain uses TRBV7-2 and TRBJ1-6; TRBD1 aligns across 9 bases. The receptor was derived from a man aged 25-45 years in good health and CMV-seronegative. The CDR3 loop is CASSLRADRGSSYNSPLHF. DNA of the CDR3: TGTGCCAGCAGCTTACGAGCAGACAGGGGGAGCTCCTATAATTCACCCCTCCACTTT.